This T cell receptor (beta chain) was obtained from a study of vaccination and CD4 T cells after COVID-19. Treatment reported: approximately 9-day PBMC culture with coronavirus spike peptide pools or control peptides (ViraFEST assay). Antigen-specific T cell expansion with peptide pools preceded TCR sequencing in the ViraFEST approach. This clonotype was seen a handful of times. The antigen is not known. The junction and the germline gene differ at one end; a read error may be behind it. Oncomine TCR Beta short-read sequencing was applied to DNA from cultured CD4+ T cells. Cultures of CD4+ T cells served as the source for extracting genomic DNA. TCRdb re-analysed the PCR reads in MiXCR, keeping a single row per CDR3 protein. This sample has about 21,000 distinct CDR3 sequences, with 38% found just once. Germline CDR1 LNHDA, CDR2 SQIVND (reference sequence). The length of the CDR3 is 13 residues.

Material: CD4+ T cells from blood, cultured in vitro, obtained before SARS-CoV-2 vaccination. The sequence was obtained from a human donor who had recovered from COVID-19. The chain is built from TRBV19 and TRBJ1-1, with a tentative D call TRBD1 (5 bases). The CDR3 DNA sequence: TGTGCCAGTAGTGTAGACAGTTACACTGAAGCTTTCTTT. Amino acids: CASSVDSYTEAFF.